This T cell receptor (beta chain) was observed in a study of cytomegalovirus exposure and HLA in healthy donors. Study background: Inside one of the first data releases sat about 85 million unique TCRs taken from HLA-typed donors.

Germline V CDR1 and CDR2: MNHNS, SASEGT. The CDR3 consists of 17 residues. Losses at the gene ends were 3 bases for V and 5 bases for J; bases not matched to a gene: 12. This clone occurred once. Antigen specificity is unknown. Regarding the study as a whole: Within an earlier analysis, most TCR beta V segments proved productive either about 87% or about 30% of the time.

The PCR had 60 Vbeta and 13 Jbeta primers. The table came from immunoSEQ multiplex PCR; TCRdb's copy has only in-frame clones and leaves some out. This table holds hundreds of thousands of clones, 55% to 75% found once. The TCR sequence derives from a man in his forties or fifties in good health and CMV-seropositive. The rearrangement joins TRBV6-1 to TRBJ2-5; 10 bases are a match to TRBD2. Specimen: PBMCs. The CDR3 sequence: CASSDRRKRGGRETQYF. CDR3 in DNA: TGTGCCAGCAGTGATAGGAGAAAGCGGGGGGGTCGGGAGACCCAGTACTTC.